This entry features one TCR beta chain sequence. What it binds is not known. This record belongs to a study of identical twins. Findings and caveats of the study: Conclusions rested on cross-sectional statistics rather than following the same donors.

Germline V gene lookup returns CDR1 SGDLS and CDR2 YYNGEE. The CDR3 runs to 16 residues. V was pared by 3 bases and J by 5 bases, with 13 bases of the junction left unmatched. MiXCR was run by TCRdb on the 5' RACE reads, yielding one entry per CDR3 protein. The sample holds 500,000 to 650,000 distinct CDR3 sequences, under 8.5% seen once. This same sample was also part of a study on yellow fever vaccine responses in identical twins.

The source is a woman between 18 and 30 years old in good health. Input material: PBMCs. This chain uses TRBV9 with TRBJ1-1; 7 bases map to TRBD1. The CDR3 loop is CASSGNLQGMETEAFF. CDR3 bases: TGTGCCAGCAGCGGGAATCTACAGGGGATGGAGACTGAAGCTTTCTTT.